This T cell receptor (beta chain) was documented in a study of blood T cell repertoires in COVID-19. At the level of the study: The analysed material was cDNA or gDNA that came from T cells, B-cell-depleted T cells, or PBMCs.

Cohort 3 donors counted as recovered after two negative PCRs, clearance, or resolved symptoms. Repertoires were generated with immunoSEQ multiplex PCR, while TCRdb's copy carries only in-frame clones and drops some. The table lists fewer than 250,000 clones, 70% to 90% of them singletons, with over 7% in the top ten. The CDR3 has 13 amino acids. Trimming stripped 1 base from V and 7 bases from J, with 10 bases between. The germline V gene has CDR1 MNHNS and CDR2 SASEGT. The sequenced sample consisted of PBMCs or T cells enriched from blood (not recorded which). The receptor was isolated from a woman younger than 30 who had recovered from COVID-19. The chain joins TRBV6-1 to TRBJ1-2; D is unclear. As DNA, the CDR3 is TGTGCCAGCAGTGAAGGGGGTCGGGGTGGCTACACCTTC. This sequence encodes CASSEGGRGGYTF.